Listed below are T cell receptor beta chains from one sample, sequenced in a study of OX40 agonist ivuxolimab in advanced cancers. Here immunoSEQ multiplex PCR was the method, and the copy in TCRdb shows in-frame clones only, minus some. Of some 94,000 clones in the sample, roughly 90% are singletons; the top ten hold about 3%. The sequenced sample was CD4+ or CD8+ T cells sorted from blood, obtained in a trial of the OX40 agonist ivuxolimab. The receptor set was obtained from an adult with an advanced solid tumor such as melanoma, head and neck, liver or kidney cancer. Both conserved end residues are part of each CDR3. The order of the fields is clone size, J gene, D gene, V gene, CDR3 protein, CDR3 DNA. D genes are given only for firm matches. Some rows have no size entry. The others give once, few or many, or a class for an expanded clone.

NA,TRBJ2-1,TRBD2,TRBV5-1,CASSVAGLYNEQFF,TGCGCCAGCAGCGTAGCGGGATTATACAATGAGCAGTTCTTC
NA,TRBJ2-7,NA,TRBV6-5,CASSYYTGDREQYF,TGTGCCAGCAGTTACTATACCGGGGATAGGGAGCAGTACTTC
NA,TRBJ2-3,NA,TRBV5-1,CASSSRGGTSTDTQYF,TGCGCCAGCAGCTCCAGGGGCGGGACTAGCACAGATACGCAGTATTTT
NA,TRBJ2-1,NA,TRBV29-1,CSVDGTEYNEQFF,TGCAGCGTTGACGGGACGGAGTACAATGAGCAGTTCTTC
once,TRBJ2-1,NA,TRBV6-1,CASSGLYNEQFF,TGTGCCAGCAGTGGACTCTACAATGAGCAGTTCTTC
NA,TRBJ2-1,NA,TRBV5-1,CASSLAGNYNEQFF,TGCGCCAGCAGCTTGGCGGGTAATTACAATGAGCAGTTCTTC
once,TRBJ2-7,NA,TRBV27,CASKEGRMGEQYF,TGTGCCAGCAAAGAGGGTAGGATGGGCGAGCAGTACTTC
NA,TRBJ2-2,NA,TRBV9,CASSFREDTGELFF,TGTGCCAGCAGCTTTAGGGAGGACACCGGGGAGCTGTTTTTT
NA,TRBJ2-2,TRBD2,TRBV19,CASLAGAGELFF,TGTGCCAGTTTAGCGGGAGCCGGGGAGCTGTTTTTT
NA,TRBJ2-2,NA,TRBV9,CASSSPRNTGELFF,TGTGCCAGCAGCTCCCCCCGGAACACCGGGGAGCTGTTTTTT
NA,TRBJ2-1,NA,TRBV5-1,CASSLSDTPTSFSEFF,TGCGCCAGCAGCTTATCCGACACCCCGACGTCGTTTTCTGAGTTCTTC
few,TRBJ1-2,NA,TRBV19,CASSLFYGYTF,TGTGCCAGTAGCCTCTTCTATGGCTACACCTTC
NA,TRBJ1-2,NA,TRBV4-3,CASSQDRGGSYGYTF,TGCGCCAGCAGCCAAGATCGGGGGGGTTCGTATGGCTACACCTTC
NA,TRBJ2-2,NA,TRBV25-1,CASSYAGAGELFF,TGTGCCAGCAGTTATGCCGGGGCCGGGGAGCTGTTTTTT
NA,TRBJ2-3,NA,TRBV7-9,CASSPPTHLQGDTDTQYF,TGTGCCAGCAGCCCCCCGACCCACCTACAGGGTGACACAGATACGCAGTATTTT
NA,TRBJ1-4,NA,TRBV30,CAWSVHDTIYEKLFF,TGTGCCTGGAGTGTACACGACACGATATACGAAAAACTGTTTTTT
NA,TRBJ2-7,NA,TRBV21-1,CASSKGGGQRSYEQYF,TGTGCCAGCAGCAAAGGGGGTGGACAGCGATCCTACGAGCAGTACTTC
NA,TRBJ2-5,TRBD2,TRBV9,CASSVVPAGDQETQYF,TGTGCCAGCAGCGTAGTCCCAGCGGGAGACCAAGAGACCCAGTACTTC
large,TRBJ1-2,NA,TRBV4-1,CASSQSIGNGYTF,TGCGCCAGCAGCCAATCTATCGGCAACGGCTACACCTTC
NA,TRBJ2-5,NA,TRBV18,CASSPLTRQQETQYF,TGTGCCAGCTCACCACTTACGAGACAGCAAGAGACCCAGTACTTC
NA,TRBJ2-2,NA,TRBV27,CASSVYLAGELFF,TGTGCCAGCAGTGTCTACTTGGCCGGGGAGCTGTTTTTT
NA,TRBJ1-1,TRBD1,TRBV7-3,CASSLSGGRNTEAFF,TGTGCCAGCAGCTTATCAGGGGGCAGGAACACTGAAGCTTTCTTT
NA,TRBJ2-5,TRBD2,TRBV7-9,CATRGRAVETQYF,TGTGCCACCCGCGGGAGGGCGGTGGAGACCCAGTACTTC
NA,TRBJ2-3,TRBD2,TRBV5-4,CASSYLGGGTDTQYF,TGTGCCAGCAGCTACCTCGGGGGGGGCACAGATACGCAGTATTTT
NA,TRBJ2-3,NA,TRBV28,CASEGFSTDTQYF,TGTGCCAGCGAGGGCTTTAGCACAGATACGCAGTATTTT
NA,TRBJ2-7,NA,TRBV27,CASSFSPSFYEQYF,TGTGCCAGCAGTTTTTCCCCCTCATTCTACGAGCAGTACTTC
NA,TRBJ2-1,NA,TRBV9,CASSSEGLSGEQFF,TGTGCCAGCAGCTCCGAGGGGCTGTCCGGGGAGCAGTTCTTC
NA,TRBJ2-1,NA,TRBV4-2,CASSQVPSSYNEQFF,TGTGCCAGCAGCCAAGTGCCTAGCTCTTACAATGAGCAGTTCTTC
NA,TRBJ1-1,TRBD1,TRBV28,CASSLPTGGADTEAFF,TGTGCCAGCAGTTTACCGACAGGGGGCGCTGACACTGAAGCTTTCTTT
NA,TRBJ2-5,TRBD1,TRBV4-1,CASSQENRGETQYF,TGCGCCAGCAGCCAAGAAAACAGGGGAGAGACCCAGTACTTC
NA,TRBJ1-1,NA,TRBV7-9,CASSFGSATEAFF,TGTGCCAGCAGCTTTGGGTCAGCCACTGAAGCTTTCTTT
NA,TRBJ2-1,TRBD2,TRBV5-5,CASSSGGSSYNEQFF,TGTGCCAGCAGCTCCGGGGGGAGCTCCTACAATGAGCAGTTCTTC
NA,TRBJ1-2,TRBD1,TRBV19,CASSTTGGDGYTF,TGTGCCAGTAGTACGACAGGGGGGGATGGCTACACCTTC
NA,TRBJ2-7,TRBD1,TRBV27,CASSLTIWTGEYEQYF,TGTGCCAGCAGTCTCACGATTTGGACAGGGGAGTACGAGCAGTACTTC
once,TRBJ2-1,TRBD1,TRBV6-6,CASRQPGQGSYNEQFF,TGTGCCAGCAGACAACCGGGACAGGGCTCCTACAATGAGCAGTTCTTC
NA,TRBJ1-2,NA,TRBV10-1,CASIVPPTGNYGYTF,TGCGCCAGCATCGTCCCCCCGACAGGAAACTATGGCTACACCTTC
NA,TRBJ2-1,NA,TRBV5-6,CASSLNWDEQFF,TGTGCCAGCAGCTTGAACTGGGATGAGCAGTTCTTC
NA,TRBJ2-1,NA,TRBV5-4,CASSLGDNEQFF,TGTGCCAGCAGTTTGGGGGACAATGAGCAGTTCTTC
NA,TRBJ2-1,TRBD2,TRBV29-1,CSVEGLAGVNEQFF,TGCAGCGTTGAAGGCCTAGCGGGAGTCAATGAGCAGTTCTTC
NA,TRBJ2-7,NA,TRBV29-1,CSVNIAYEQYF,TGCAGCGTAAATATAGCCTACGAGCAGTACTTC
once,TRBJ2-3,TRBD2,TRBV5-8,CASSRTSGFTDTQYF,TGTGCCAGCAGCCGGACTAGCGGATTCACAGATACGCAGTATTTT